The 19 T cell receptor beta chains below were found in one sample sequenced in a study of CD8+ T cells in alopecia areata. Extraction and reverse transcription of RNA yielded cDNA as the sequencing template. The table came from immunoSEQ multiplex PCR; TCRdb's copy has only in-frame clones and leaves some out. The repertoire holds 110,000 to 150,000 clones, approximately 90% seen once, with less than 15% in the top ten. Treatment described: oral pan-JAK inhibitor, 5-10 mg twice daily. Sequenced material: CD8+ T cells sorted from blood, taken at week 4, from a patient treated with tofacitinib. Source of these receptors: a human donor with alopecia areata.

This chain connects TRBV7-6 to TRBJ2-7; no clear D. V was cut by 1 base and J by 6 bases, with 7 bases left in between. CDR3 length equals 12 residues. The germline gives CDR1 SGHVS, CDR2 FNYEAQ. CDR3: CASSLVDGEQYF. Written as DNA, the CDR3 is TGTGCCAGCAGCTTAGTCGACGGCGAGCAGTACTTC.

The CDR3 loop reads CASSEASVNYGYTF. CDR3 nucleotides: TGTGCCAGCAGTGAAGCGTCAGTCAACTATGGCTACACCTTC. This sequence joins TRBV2 and TRBJ1-2; D unresolved. The germline V gene has CDR1 SNHLY and CDR2 FYNNEI. The CDR3 spans 14 residues. Trimming cost V 0 bases and J 2 bases, with 7 bases left between them.

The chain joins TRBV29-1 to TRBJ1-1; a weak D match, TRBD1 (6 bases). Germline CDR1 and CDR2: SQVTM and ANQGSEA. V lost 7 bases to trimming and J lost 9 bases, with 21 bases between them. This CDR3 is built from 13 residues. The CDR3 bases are TGCAGCGGGATAGAACAGGGAGGTTTCCAAGCTTTCTTT. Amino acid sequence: CSGIEQGGFQAFF.

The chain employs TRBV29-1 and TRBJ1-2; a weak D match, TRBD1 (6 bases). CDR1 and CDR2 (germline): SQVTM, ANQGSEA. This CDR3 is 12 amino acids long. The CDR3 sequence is CTVTGNSYGYTF. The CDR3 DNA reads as TGCACCGTCACAGGGAATTCCTATGGCTACACCTTC.

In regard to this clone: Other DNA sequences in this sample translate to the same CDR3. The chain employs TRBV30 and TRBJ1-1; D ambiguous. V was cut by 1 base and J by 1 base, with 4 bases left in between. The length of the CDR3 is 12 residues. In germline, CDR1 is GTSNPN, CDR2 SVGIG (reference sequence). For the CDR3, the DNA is TGTGCCTGGAGTGAGGGGAACACTGAAGCTTTCTTT. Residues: CAWSEGNTEAFF.

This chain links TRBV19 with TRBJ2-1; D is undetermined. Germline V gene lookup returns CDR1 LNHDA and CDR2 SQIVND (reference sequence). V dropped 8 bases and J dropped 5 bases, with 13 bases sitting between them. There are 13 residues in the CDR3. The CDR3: CASSVTINNEQFF. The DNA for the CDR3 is TGTGCCAGTTCCGTTACCATTAACAATGAGCAGTTCTTC.

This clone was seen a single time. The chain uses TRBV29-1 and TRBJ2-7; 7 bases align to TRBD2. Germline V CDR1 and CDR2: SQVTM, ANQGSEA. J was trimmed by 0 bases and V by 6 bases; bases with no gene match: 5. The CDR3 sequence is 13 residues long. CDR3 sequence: CSVTWDYSYEQYF. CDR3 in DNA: TGCAGCGTGACCTGGGACTACTCCTACGAGCAGTACTTC.

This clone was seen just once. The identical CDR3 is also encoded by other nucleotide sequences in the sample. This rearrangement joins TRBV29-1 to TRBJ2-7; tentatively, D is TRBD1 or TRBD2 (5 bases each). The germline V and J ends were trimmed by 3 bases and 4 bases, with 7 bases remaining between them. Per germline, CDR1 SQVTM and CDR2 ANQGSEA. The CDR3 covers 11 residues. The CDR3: CSVERGYEQYF. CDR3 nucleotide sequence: TGCAGCGTTGAGAGGGGTTACGAGCAGTACTTC.

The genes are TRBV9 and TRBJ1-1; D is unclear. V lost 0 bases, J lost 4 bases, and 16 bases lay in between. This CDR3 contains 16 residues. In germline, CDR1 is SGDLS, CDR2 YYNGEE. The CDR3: CASSVDHRGSVTEAFF. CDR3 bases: TGTGCCAGCAGCGTAGATCATCGGGGTTCGGTCACTGAAGCTTTCTTT.

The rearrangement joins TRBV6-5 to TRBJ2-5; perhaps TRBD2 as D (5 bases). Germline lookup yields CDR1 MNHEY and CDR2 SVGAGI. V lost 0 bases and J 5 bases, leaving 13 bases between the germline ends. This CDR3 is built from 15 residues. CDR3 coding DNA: TGTGCCAGCAGTTACTCGGCTAGCTTGGTCGAGACCCAGTACTTC. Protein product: CASSYSASLVETQYF.

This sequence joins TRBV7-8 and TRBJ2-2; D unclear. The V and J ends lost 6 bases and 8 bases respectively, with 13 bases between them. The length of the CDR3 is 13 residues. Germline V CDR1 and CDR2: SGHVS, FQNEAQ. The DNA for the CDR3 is TGTGCCAGCAGATGGACCCCGAGAGGGGAGCTGTTTTTT. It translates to CASRWTPRGELFF. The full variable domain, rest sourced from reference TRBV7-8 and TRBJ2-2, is GAGVSQSPRYKVAKRGQDVALRCDPISGHVSLFWYQQALGQGPEFLTYFQNEAQLDKSGLPSDRFFAERPEGSVSTLKIQRTQQEDSAVYLCASRWTPRGELFFGEGSRLTVL.

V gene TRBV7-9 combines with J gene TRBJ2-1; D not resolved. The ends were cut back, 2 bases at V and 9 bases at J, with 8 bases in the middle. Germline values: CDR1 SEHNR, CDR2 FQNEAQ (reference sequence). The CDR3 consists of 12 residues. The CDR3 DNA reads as TGTGCCAGCAGCTTACTCCTCGGTGAGCAGTTCTTC. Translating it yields CASSLLLGEQFF.

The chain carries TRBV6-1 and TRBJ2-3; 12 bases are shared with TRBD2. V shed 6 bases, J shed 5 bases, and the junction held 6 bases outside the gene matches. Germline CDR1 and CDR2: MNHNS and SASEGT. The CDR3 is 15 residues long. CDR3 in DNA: TGTGCCAGCAGCGCGACTAGCGGGGGAGTAGATACGCAGTATTTT. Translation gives CASSATSGGVDTQYF.

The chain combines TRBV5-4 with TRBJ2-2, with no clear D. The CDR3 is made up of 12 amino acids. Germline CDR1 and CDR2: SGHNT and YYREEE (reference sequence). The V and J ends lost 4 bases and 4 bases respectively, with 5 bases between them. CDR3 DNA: TGTGCCAGCAGCCTAAGCACCGGGGAGCTGTTTTTT. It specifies CASSLSTGELFF.

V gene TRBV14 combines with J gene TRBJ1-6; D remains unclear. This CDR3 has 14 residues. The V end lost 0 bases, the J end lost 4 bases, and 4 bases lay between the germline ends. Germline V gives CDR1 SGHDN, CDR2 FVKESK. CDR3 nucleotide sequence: TGTGCCAGCAGCCAAGAGCAGTATAATTCACCCCTCCACTTT. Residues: CASSQEQYNSPLHF.

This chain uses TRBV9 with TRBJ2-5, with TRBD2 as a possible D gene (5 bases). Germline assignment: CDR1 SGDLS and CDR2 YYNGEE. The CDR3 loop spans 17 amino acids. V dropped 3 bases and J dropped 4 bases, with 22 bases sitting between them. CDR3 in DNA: TGTGCCAGCAGCGACGACCGCAGCGGATTTGCGCGAGAGACCCAGTACTTC. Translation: CASSDDRSGFARETQYF.

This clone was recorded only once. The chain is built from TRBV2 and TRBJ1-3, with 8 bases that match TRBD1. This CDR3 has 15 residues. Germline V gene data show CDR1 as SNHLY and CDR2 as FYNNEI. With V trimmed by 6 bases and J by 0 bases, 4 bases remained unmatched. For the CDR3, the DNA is TGTGCCAGCAGCGCCGGACAGGGCTCTGGAAACACCATATATTTT. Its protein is CASSAGQGSGNTIYF. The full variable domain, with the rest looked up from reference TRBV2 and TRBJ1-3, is EPEVTQTPSHQVTQMGQEVILRCVPISNHLYFYWYRQILGQKVEFLVSFYNNEISEKSEIFDDQFSVERPDGSNFTLKIRSTKLEDSAMYFCASSAGQGSGNTIYFGEGSWLTVV.

In DNA form, the CDR3 reads TGCGCCAGCAGCCAAGTTGGGGGGGCAGATACGCAGTATTTT. Its translation: CASSQVGGADTQYF. This rearrangement joins TRBV4-1 to TRBJ2-3; 7 nucleotides line up with TRBD2. Unmatched junction bases numbered 2, after V lost 1 base and J lost 4 bases. Germline CDR1 and CDR2: MGHRA and YSYEKL. CDR3 size: 14 residues.

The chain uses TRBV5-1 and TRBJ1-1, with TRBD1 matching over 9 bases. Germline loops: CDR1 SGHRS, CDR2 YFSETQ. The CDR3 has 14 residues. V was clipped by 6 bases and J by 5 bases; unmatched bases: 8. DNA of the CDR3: TGCGCCAGCAATCCGGGACAGGGAGTAACTGAAGCTTTCTTT. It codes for CASNPGQGVTEAFF.